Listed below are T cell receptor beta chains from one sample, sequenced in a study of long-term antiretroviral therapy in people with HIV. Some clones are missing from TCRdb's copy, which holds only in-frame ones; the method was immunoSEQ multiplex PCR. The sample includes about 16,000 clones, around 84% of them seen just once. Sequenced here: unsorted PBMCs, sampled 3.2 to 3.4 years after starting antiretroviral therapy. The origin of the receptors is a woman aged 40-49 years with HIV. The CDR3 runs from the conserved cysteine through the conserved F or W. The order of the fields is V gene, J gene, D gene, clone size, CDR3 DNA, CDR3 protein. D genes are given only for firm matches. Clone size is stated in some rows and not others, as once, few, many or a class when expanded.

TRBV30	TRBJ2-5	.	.	TGTGCCTGGAGTGTAGGTAGCGGACAAGAGACCCAGTACTTC	CAWSVGSGQETQYF
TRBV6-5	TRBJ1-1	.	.	TGTGCCAGCAGTTACAGAGACACTGAAGCTTTCTTT	CASSYRDTEAFF
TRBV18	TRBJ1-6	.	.	TGTGCCAGCTCACCACGAGCACATCAGGAACTTAATTCACCCCTCCACTTT	CASSPRAHQELNSPLHF
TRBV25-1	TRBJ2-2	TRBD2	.	TGTGCCAGCAGCGTTACTAGCGGGGGGCTGAACACCGGGGAGCTGTTTTTT	CASSVTSGGLNTGELFF
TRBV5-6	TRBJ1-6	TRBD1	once	TGTGCCAGCAAGCGGACAGGGGATTCACCCCTCCACTTT	CASKRTGDSPLHF
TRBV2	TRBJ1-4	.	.	TGTGCCAGCAGGGCCCCGGGCGGGGGTGAAAAACTGTTTTTT	CASRAPGGGEKLFF
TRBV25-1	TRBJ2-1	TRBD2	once	TGTGCCAGCAGTGACTCTCGCGGGGGGGCAGATGAGCAGTTCTTC	CASSDSRGGADEQFF
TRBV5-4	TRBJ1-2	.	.	TGTGCCAGCAGCAGAACGGGGGGCCCGCTCCTATATGGCTACACCTTC	CASSRTGGPLLYGYTF
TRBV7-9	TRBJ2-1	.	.	TGTGCCAGCAGCATACAGGGATATGTCCATGATGAGCAGTTCTTC	CASSIQGYVHDEQFF
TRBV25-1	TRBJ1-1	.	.	TGTGCCAGCAAGGTGGGGCTGAACACTGAAGCTTTCTTT	CASKVGLNTEAFF
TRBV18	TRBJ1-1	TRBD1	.	TGTGCCAGCTCACCATTCCCACAGGGGGTGCTGAACACTGAAGCTTTCTTT	CASSPFPQGVLNTEAFF
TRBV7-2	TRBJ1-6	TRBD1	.	TGTGCCAGCAGCTCCCAAGTACAGGGGGCCGTGGGGAATTCACCCCTCCACTTT	CASSSQVQGAVGNSPLHF
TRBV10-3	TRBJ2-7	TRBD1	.	TGTGCCATCAGTGAGTCCCGGGACAGTCCCTACGAGCAGTACTTC	CAISESRDSPYEQYF
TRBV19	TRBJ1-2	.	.	TGTGCCAGTAGAAACTCACAGGGTTACTATGGCTACACCTTC	CASRNSQGYYGYTF
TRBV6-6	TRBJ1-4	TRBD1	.	TGTGCCAGCAGTCCCCAGACAGGGCCAACTAATGAAAAACTGTTTTTT	CASSPQTGPTNEKLFF
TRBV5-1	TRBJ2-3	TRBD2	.	TGCGCCAGCAGACTTCTACGGGGGGAGAACACAGATACGCAGTATTTT	CASRLLRGENTDTQYF
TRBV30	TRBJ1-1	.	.	TGTGCCTGGAGCCGAACCCCGGTGAACACTGAAGCTTTCTTT	CAWSRTPVNTEAFF
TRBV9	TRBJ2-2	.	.	TGTGCCAGCAGCGTAATAAACACCGGGGAGCTGTTTTTT	CASSVINTGELFF
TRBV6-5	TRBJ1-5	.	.	TGTGCCAGCAGTTACAATAGGGGACAGCCCCAGCATTTT	CASSYNRGQPQHF
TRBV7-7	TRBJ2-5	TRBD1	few	TGTGCTAGCAGCTTAATGGGACAGTTGGGAGAGACCCAGTACTTC	CASSLMGQLGETQYF
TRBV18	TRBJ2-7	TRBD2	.	TGTGCCAGCTCACTCAGACACCGGACTAGCGGGGGCTCCTACGAGCAGTACTTC	CASSLRHRTSGGSYEQYF
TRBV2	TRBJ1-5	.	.	TGTGCCAGCAGTGTTGATAGCAATCAGCCCCAGCATTTT	CASSVDSNQPQHF
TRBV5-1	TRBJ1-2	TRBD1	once	TGCGCCAGCAGCCCGGGACAGGGGGCGCGCGGAGAGAATGGCTACACCTTC	CASSPGQGARGENGYTF
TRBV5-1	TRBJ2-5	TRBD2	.	TGCGCCAGCAGCTTGAGCGCGGGGGGCGGGGTACAAGAGACCCAGTACTTC	CASSLSAGGGVQETQYF
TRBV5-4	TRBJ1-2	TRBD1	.	TGTGCCAGCAGCTCCTATGACAGGGGCAACTATGGCTACACCTTC	CASSSYDRGNYGYTF
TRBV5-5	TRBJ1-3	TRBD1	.	TGTGCCAGCAGCGATGCCAGGGGGCGCTGGGATGGAAACACCATATATTTT	CASSDARGRWDGNTIYF
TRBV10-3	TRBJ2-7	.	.	TGTGCCATCAGTGGTTGGACGGATGGCCCCTACGAGCAGTACTTC	CAISGWTDGPYEQYF
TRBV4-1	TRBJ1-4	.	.	TGCGCCACCTCCAAGATAGGGGGGCGGGGGGAAAAACTGTTTTTT	CATSKIGGRGEKLFF
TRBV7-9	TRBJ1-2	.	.	TGTGCCAGCAGGCTCGACGGGAGGGGGAACTATGGCTACACCTTC	CASRLDGRGNYGYTF
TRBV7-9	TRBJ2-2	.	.	TGTGCCAGCAGCCCACAAACCGGGGAGCTGTTTTTT	CASSPQTGELFF
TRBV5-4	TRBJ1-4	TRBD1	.	TGTGCCAGCAGTGTCGGGACAGGGCATGAAAAACTGTTTTTT	CASSVGTGHEKLFF
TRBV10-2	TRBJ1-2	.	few	TGCGCCAGCAGTGAGTCGGGTAACTATGGCTACACCTTC	CASSESGNYGYTF
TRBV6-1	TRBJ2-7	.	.	TGTGCCAGCAGCCCCCCCCGGGGAAAGGCCTACGAGCAGTACTTC	CASSPPRGKAYEQYF
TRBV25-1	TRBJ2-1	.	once	TGTGCCAGCAGTGAAGTGGGGACCCTATCTGGTGAGCAGTTCTTC	CASSEVGTLSGEQFF
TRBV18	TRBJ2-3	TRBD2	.	TGTGCCAGCTCACGTCGCCCTCTAGCGGGGGGGAACACAGATACGCAGTATTTT	CASSRRPLAGGNTDTQYF
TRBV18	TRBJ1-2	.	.	TGTGCCAGCTCACCAAATATCCCGCGAGATCAGGACTATGGCTACACCTTC	CASSPNIPRDQDYGYTF
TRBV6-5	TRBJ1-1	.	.	TGTGCCAGCAGTTCGGGGGCAAGGAACACTGAAGCTTTCTTT	CASSSGARNTEAFF
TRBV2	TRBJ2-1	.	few	TGTGCCAGCAGATCGGCCTACGCTTCGGATGAGCAGTTCTTC	CASRSAYASDEQFF
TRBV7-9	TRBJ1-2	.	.	TGTGCCAGCAGCCCTCAGGGGCAGGGATATGGCTACACCTTC	CASSPQGQGYGYTF
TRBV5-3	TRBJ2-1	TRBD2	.	TGTGCCAGAAGCGCCCCGGGGGGGCCGGGGAATGAGCAGTTCTTC	CARSAPGGPGNEQFF
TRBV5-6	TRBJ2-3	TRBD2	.	TGTGCCAGCAGCTTCGCGGGGGGGCCTAGCACAGATACGCAGTATTTT	CASSFAGGPSTDTQYF